This T cell receptor (beta chain) derives from a study of shared clonotypes between healthy human individuals. Study-level information: Each donor's CD4 naive and CD4 memory cells filled three plates apiece, CD8 naive two, and CD8 memory one.

Study-level results: Estimated richness was generally greater in naive than memory subsets. The study drew on few donors, limiting represented genetic and exposure-history diversity.

On this clone itself: The antigen is undetermined.

Trimming removed 0 bases at V and 2 bases at J, with 8 bases between. Germline loops: CDR1 SGHAT, CDR2 FQNNGV. There are 15 residues in the CDR3. Sequencing was performed with immunoSEQ multiplex PCR; in TCRdb, only in-frame clones are kept and a portion is missing. The sample holds 650,000 to 700,000 clones, about nine tenths seen once. What was sequenced was memory CD8+ T cells from PBMCs. Subset specified: CD45RO+ cells pooled with CCR7-negative TemRA cells. V gene TRBV11-2 combines with J gene TRBJ1-5; D is unclear. This clonotype was sampled from a man between 18 and 29 years old in good health. Some clones in this sample may be carry-over from other donors' samples. CDR3 residues: CASSLEGGGNQPQHF. DNA of the CDR3: TGTGCCAGCAGCTTAGAGGGTGGGGGCAATCAGCCCCAGCATTTT. Combining the CDR3 with reference TRBV11-2 and TRBJ1-5 gives the whole variable domain EAGVAQSPRYKIIEKRQSVAFWCNPISGHATLYWYQQILGQGPKLLIQFQNNGVVDDSQLPKDRFSAERLKGVDSTLKIQPAKLEDSAVYLCASSLEGGGNQPQHFGDGTRLSIL.